This T cell receptor beta chain came from a study of T-cell memory formation after mild COVID-19. Trimming removed 3 bases from V and 6 bases from J, with 12 bases in between. The CDR3 is 13 amino acids. Germline V CDR1 and CDR2: SGHRS, YFSETQ. Each CDR3 protein gets one entry after TCRdb re-called the 5' RACE reads with MiXCR. The table lists 390,000 or so distinct CDR3 sequences, approximately 16% of them singletons. In the case of this clonotype: Its antigen is currently unknown.

Study-level results: Second-wave clones reaching peak frequency on day 37 lacked confirmed SARS-CoV-2 specificity.

The gene calls are TRBV5-1 and TRBJ1-1; weak D call: TRBD1 (5 bases). This TCR derives from a man aged 18 to 29 who had mild COVID-19 (a few samples of this study predate the infection). Cell type and time point are not known. Material for sequencing was PBMCs or a T cell subset sorted from them (not recorded which). CDR3 protein: CASSSVGDAEAFF. The CDR3 bases are TGCGCCAGCAGCTCGGTAGGGGATGCTGAAGCTTTCTTT.